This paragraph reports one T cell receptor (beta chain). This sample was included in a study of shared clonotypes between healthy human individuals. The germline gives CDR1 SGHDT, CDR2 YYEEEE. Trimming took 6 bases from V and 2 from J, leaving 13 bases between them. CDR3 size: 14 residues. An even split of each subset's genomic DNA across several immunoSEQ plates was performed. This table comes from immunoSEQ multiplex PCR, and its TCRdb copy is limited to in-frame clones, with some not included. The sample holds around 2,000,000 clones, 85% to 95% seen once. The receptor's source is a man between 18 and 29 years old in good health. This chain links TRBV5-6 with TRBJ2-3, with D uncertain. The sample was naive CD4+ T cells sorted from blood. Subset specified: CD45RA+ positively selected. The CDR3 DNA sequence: TGTGCCAGCATGCCAAAAGTCATCACAGATACGCAGTATTTT. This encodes CASMPKVITDTQYF.